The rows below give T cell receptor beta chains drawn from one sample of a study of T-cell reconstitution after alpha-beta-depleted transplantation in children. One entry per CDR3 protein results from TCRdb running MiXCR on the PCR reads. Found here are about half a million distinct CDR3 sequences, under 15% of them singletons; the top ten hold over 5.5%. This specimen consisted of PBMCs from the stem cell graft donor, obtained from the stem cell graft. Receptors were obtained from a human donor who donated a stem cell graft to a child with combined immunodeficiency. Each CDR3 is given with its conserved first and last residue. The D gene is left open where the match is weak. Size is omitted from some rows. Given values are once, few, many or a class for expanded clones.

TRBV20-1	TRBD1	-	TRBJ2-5	CSGTGNGKTQYF	TGCAGTGGGACAGGGAATGGGAAGACCCAGTACTTC
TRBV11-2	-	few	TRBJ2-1	CASSLDWASGEQFF	TGTGCCAGCAGCTTAGATTGGGCCTCGGGTGAGCAGTTCTTC
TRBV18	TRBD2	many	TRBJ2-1	CASSHGLAGDEQFF	TGTGCCAGCTCACACGGACTAGCGGGAGATGAGCAGTTCTTC
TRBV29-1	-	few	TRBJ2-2	CSVGVSRNTGELFF	TGCAGCGTTGGGGTTAGCCGGAACACCGGGGAGCTGTTTTTT
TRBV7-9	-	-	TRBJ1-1	CASSPWGPSRDTEAFF	TGTGCCAGCAGCCCTTGGGGCCCCTCGAGGGACACTGAAGCTTTCTTT
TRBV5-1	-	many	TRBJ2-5	CASSSDFQETQYF	TGCGCCAGCAGCTCAGATTTCCAAGAGACCCAGTACTTC
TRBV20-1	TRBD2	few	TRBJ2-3	CSAGGLAGGYYRTDTQYF	TGCAGTGCCGGAGGCCTAGCGGGGGGCTACTATCGCACAGATACGCAGTATTTT
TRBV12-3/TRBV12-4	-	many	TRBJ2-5	CASSLVFGIGETQYF	TGTGCCAGCAGTTTAGTTTTCGGGATTGGAGAGACCCAGTACTTC
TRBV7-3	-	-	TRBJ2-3	CASSSRTRGDENTQYF	TGTGCCAGCAGCTCTCGGACAAGAGGGGATGAGAATACGCAGTATTTT
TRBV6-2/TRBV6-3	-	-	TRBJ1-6	CASSSHRDYNSPLHF	TGTGCCAGCAGTTCCCACAGGGACTATAATTCACCCCTCCACTTT
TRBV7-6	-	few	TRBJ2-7	CASSPAPDSYEQYF	TGTGCCAGCAGCCCTGCCCCGGACTCCTACGAGCAGTACTTC
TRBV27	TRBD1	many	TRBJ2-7	CASSPGTGISYEQYF	TGTGCCAGCAGTCCCGGGACAGGAATCTCCTACGAGCAGTACTTC
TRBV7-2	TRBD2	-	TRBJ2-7	CASSLVGLAGNEQYF	TGTGCCAGCAGCTTAGTGGGACTAGCGGGGAACGAGCAGTACTTC